Below, 19 T cell receptor beta chains from the same sample are listed, as sequenced in a study of shared clonotypes between healthy human individuals. Assay: immunoSEQ multiplex PCR; the TCRdb copy retains only in-frame clones and omits some. The sample consists of 170,000 or so clones, roughly 70% of them appearing once. Sequencing input: memory CD4+ T cells sorted from blood. Subset here: CD45RA-negative fraction. All receptors derive from a man under 40 in good health.

Note on this clone: The sample has other DNA sequences that encode this CDR3 too. This chain uses TRBV19 with TRBJ1-2, with 8 nucleotides matching TRBD1. Trimming removed 5 bases from V and 2 bases from J; junction bases left unmatched: 4. In germline, CDR1 is LNHDA, CDR2 SQIVND (reference sequence). The CDR3 has 14 residues. CDR3 DNA: TGTGCCAGTAGTTCAACAGGGGGAAACTATGGCTACACCTTC. It specifies CASSSTGGNYGYTF.

The chain uses TRBV2 and TRBJ1-5; D is ambiguous. The ends were cut back, 2 bases at V and 4 bases at J, with 3 bases in the middle. CDR1 is SNHLY, CDR2 FYNNEI, per germline. CDR3 length equals 12 residues. The CDR3 loop reads CASSETNQPQHF. In nucleotides, the CDR3 is TGTGCCAGCAGTGAAACGAATCAGCCCCAGCATTTT.

CDR3 coding DNA: TGTGCCAGCAGCCGACGGGGGACGCCCTACGAGCAGTACTTC. This sequence encodes CASSRRGTPYEQYF. This chain connects TRBV7-2 to TRBJ2-7, with TRBD2 as a possible D gene (6 bases). The CDR3 is 14 amino acids. Per germline, CDR1 SGHTA and CDR2 FQGNSA. The V gene lost 5 bases and the J gene lost 2 bases, with 13 bases spanning the gap. Based on the CDR3 plus reference TRBV7-2 and TRBJ2-7, the full variable domain is GAGVSQSPSNKVTEKGKDVELRCDPISGHTALYWYRQSLGQGLEFLIYFQGNSAPDKSGLPSDRFSAERTGGSVSTLTIQRTQQEDSAVYLCASSRRGTPYEQYFGPGTRLTVT.

The chain links TRBV5-1 to TRBJ2-5; TRBD2 matches at 11 bases. The germline gives CDR1 SGHRS, CDR2 YFSETQ. Trimming removed 6 bases from V and 5 bases from J; junction bases left unmatched: 9. This CDR3 is 15 amino acids long. The DNA for the CDR3 is TGCGCCAGCAACGAACTAGCGGGAGTGCGCGAGACCCAGTACTTC. It is translated as CASNELAGVRETQYF.

This clone was seen a handful of times. V gene TRBV25-1 combines with J gene TRBJ2-7; 8 nucleotides agree with TRBD1. Germline values: CDR1 MGHDK, CDR2 SYGVNS. The CDR3 contains 12 residues. V gave up 6 bases and J gave up 6 bases; unmatched junction bases: 4. CDR3 sequence reads: CASRTGASEQYF. The CDR3 bases are TGTGCCAGCAGGACAGGGGCTAGCGAGCAGTACTTC.

This clone was detected a few times. One end of the junction does not line up with germline, which may come from a read error. This chain uses TRBV7-2 with TRBJ1-3; D is undetermined. Germline lookup yields CDR1 SGHTA and CDR2 FQGNSA. The length of the CDR3 is 14 residues. The DNA of the CDR3 is TGTGCCAGCAGATTAGCGGGCAAAGAAAACACCATATATTTT. Translating it yields CASRLAGKENTIYF. Combining the CDR3 with reference TRBV7-2 and TRBJ1-3 gives the whole variable domain GAGVSQSPSNKVTEKGKDVELRCDPISGHTALYWYRQSLGQGLEFLIYFQGNSAPDKSGLPSDRFSAERTGGSVSTLTIQRTQQEDSAVYLCASRLAGKENTIYFGEGSWLTVV.

This clone was found a few times. CDR3 DNA sequence: TGTGCCAGCAGACAGGGAAACACCGGGGAGCTGTTTTTT. As protein: CASRQGNTGELFF. J is TRBJ2-2 and V is TRBV6-5; a possible D gene is TRBD1 (6 bases). Looked up from germline, CDR1 is MNHEY and CDR2 is SVGAGI. The CDR3 contains 13 residues. Trimming left V 6 bases short and J 2 bases short, with 7 bases between.

This clone was recorded once. J is TRBJ2-7 and V is TRBV2; D unresolved. CDR1 SNHLY and CDR2 FYNNEI come from the germline V gene. With 4 bases removed from V and 0 bases from J, the gap between germline ends came to 13 bases. This CDR3 has 15 residues. The CDR3 DNA sequence: TGTGCCAGCAGTGCTTCCACCCCCGGCTCCTACGAGCAGTACTTC. Encoded protein: CASSASTPGSYEQYF.

This clone is a singleton in its sample. This CDR3 is also generated by other DNA sequences in the sample. This chain connects TRBV5-1 to TRBJ2-5; D call uncertain. CDR1 and CDR2 (germline): SGHRS, YFSETQ. This CDR3 is 11 amino acids long. The V and J ends lost 0 bases and 5 bases respectively, with 2 bases between them. The DNA of the CDR3 is TGCGCCAGCAGCTTGGAGGAGACCCAGTACTTC. This translates into CASSLEETQYF.

The chain combines TRBV27 with TRBJ2-7; TRBD2 is a possible D gene (5 bases). V was clipped by 5 bases and J by 1 base, with 15 bases between them. The CDR3 totals 15 residues. The germline gives CDR1 MNHEY, CDR2 SMNVEV (reference sequence). This chain's CDR3 is CASSPWASLSYEQYF. Written as DNA, the CDR3 is TGTGCCAGCAGTCCCTGGGCTAGCCTTTCCTACGAGCAGTACTTC.

J is TRBJ2-2 and V is TRBV9; 7 bases line up with TRBD2. This CDR3 is 19 amino acids long. Trimming cost V 0 bases and J 6 bases; bases outside gene matches: 17. Germline CDR1 and CDR2: SGDLS and YYNGEE. The CDR3 region has the DNA TGTGCCAGCAGCGTAGGTTTTTGGGGAGGGACTACCCTCTCCGGGGAGCTGTTTTTT. It is translated as CASSVGFWGGTTLSGELFF.

J is TRBJ1-2 and V is TRBV28; D ambiguous. The CDR3 spans 11 residues. Trimming stripped 7 bases from V and 4 bases from J, with 7 bases between. CDR1 and CDR2 from the germline V gene are MDHEN and SYDVKM. CDR3 nucleotide sequence: TGTGCCAGCAAGGCTGGCTATGGCTACACCTTC. Its protein is CASKAGYGYTF.

The V gene is TRBV15, the J gene TRBJ1-1, with D hard to call. This CDR3 region has 13 residues. V was trimmed by 3 bases and J by 0 bases, leaving 5 bases between them. Germline V gene data show CDR1 as LNHNV and CDR2 as YYDKDF (reference sequence). The CDR3 DNA follows: TGTGCCACCAGCAGGGGCCTGAACACTGAAGCTTTCTTT. Its translation: CATSRGLNTEAFF.

This chain uses TRBV6-1 with TRBJ2-1; TRBD1 agrees at 8 bases. CDR3 length equals 14 residues. V was clipped by 5 bases and J by 3 bases; unmatched bases: 3. Germline V CDR1 and CDR2: MNHNS, SASEGT. The CDR3 is CASSLRGLYNEQFF. DNA for the CDR3: TGTGCCAGCAGTCTCAGGGGGCTCTACAATGAGCAGTTCTTC.

This rearrangement joins TRBV6-4 to TRBJ2-3; 9 bases match TRBD1. The trim removed 5 bases at V and 6 bases at J, leaving 6 bases unmatched. The CDR3 loop spans 14 amino acids. The V gene's germline CDR1 is MRHNA and CDR2 SNTAGT. CDR3 bases: TGTGCCAGCAGTAAGGGACAGGGCGGCGATACGCAGTATTTT. It encodes CASSKGQGGDTQYF.

The sample holds many counts of this clone. The rearrangement uses TRBV7-8 and TRBJ2-3; D gene ambiguous. The CDR3 totals 12 residues. Germline V gene sequence: CDR1 SGHVS, CDR2 FQNEAQ. The V and J ends lost 2 bases and 4 bases respectively, with 4 bases between them. The CDR3 loop is CASSLRPDTQYF. The CDR3 region has the DNA TGTGCCAGCAGCTTAAGGCCAGATACGCAGTATTTT.

The chain joins TRBV25-1 to TRBJ2-5; weak D call: TRBD1 (6 bases). The CDR3 sequence is 13 residues long. Trimming pared 3 bases from V and 4 bases from J, leaving 9 bases between. Germline CDR1 MGHDK, CDR2 SYGVNS. The CDR3 DNA reads TGTGCCAGCAGTGATGCAGGGGTAGAGACCCAGTACTTC. Translating gives CASSDAGVETQYF.

The V gene is TRBV28, the J gene TRBJ2-4; 9 positions agree with TRBD1. Unmatched junction bases numbered 4, after V lost 3 bases and J lost 1 base. The CDR3 sequence is 16 residues long. Germline CDR1 reads MDHEN; CDR2 reads SYDVKM. This CDR3 is CASSFLTGGAKNIQYF. CDR3 bases: TGTGCCAGCAGTTTCCTGACAGGGGGTGCCAAAAACATTCAGTACTTC.

This clone has only a few counts. The chain uses TRBV28 and TRBJ2-7; 11 bases are a match to TRBD2. Germline V lookup: CDR1 MDHEN, CDR2 SYDVKM. The CDR3 consists of 16 residues. V shed 7 bases, J shed 0 bases, and the junction held 8 bases outside the gene matches. CDR3 DNA sequence: TGTGCCAGCACCGGGACTAGCGGAACGTACTCCTACGAGCAGTACTTC. Translated: CASTGTSGTYSYEQYF.